This T cell receptor (beta chain) was recorded in a study of neurological immune-mediated disorders. The CDR3 is made up of 15 amino acids. Trimming shortened V by 0 bases and J by 4 bases, and 12 bases separated the two germline ends. Germline CDR1 is LNHDA and CDR2 is SQIVND (reference sequence). This clonotype was seen repeatedly, ten times or more. TCRdb reanalysed the 5' RACE reads using MiXCR and keeps one entry per CDR3 protein. The sample holds under 90,000 distinct CDR3 sequences; around 9.9% are singletons and the top ten take about 1.8%. The TCR sequence derives from a man aged 50 or older in good health. Sequencing was performed on PBMCs. The chain couples TRBV19 to TRBJ1-2, with a tentative D call TRBD1 (5 bases). CDR3 in DNA: TGTGCCAGTAGTATAGACAGGGACCTCCGCTATGGCTACACCTTC. It encodes CASSIDRDLRYGYTF.